A selection of T cell receptor beta chains follows, all from one sample in a study of chemoradiotherapy in HPV16-positive cancers. TCRdb's table, derived via immunoSEQ multiplex PCR, lists solely in-frame clones and lacks some. The sample yields 12,000 or so clones, roughly 82% seen once. The specimen was collected from a patient who underwent chemoradiotherapy. All receptors derive from a human donor with HPV-associated anogenital cancer. Each CDR3 is given with its conserved first and last residue. A D gene is named only where the DNA matches it firmly.

D	V	CDR3
TRBD2	TRBV5-1	CASSFGAGYTGELFF
-	TRBV2	CASSELASSYNEQFF
TRBD1	TRBV19	CASRDGQGLWGPNYGYTF
-	TRBV11-2	CASSEGRGDGTGELFF
-	TRBV5-1	CASSLDRSNTEAFF
-	TRBV28	CASSQSRVGYNEQFF
TRBD1	TRBV19	CASSTALGQGYGYTF
TRBD1	TRBV10-3	CAISESSGQVQSNYGYTF
-	TRBV5-1	CASSLGGTKDTEAFF
-	TRBV5-4	CASSLAKSGELFF
-	TRBV28	CASSLIQGGVEQFF
TRBD1	TRBV14	CASSNDRGQPQHF